This entry concerns a single T cell receptor (beta chain). No antigen is known for it. The record has no base qualities; no much larger clone is one base away. The roughly 42 donors, aged about 6 to 100 years, were systemically healthy Caucasian individuals from Russia. Each donor gave ten milliliters of peripheral blood, collected into EDTA-treated Vacutainer tubes. Ficoll-Paque density-gradient centrifugation was used to isolate PBMCs, with at least 6.5 million per sample. Trizol reagent was used to extract total RNA from the PBMCs, yielding at least 5.5 micrograms per sample. The percentages of naive CD45RAhigh/CD27high T cells were determined by flow cytometry on a PBMC aliquot from every donor. Libraries were built with 5' RACE. The run used an Illumina HiSeq 2500. A second PCR of about 6 to 11 cycles was performed with a sample-barcoded 5' primer and a J-beta primer mix. A unique molecular identifier was introduced onto each TCR beta cDNA molecule by a template-switch 5' adaptor carrying 12 random nucleotides. At least 2.5 million CDR3-containing paired-end reads were obtained from each sample. First-strand cDNA synthesis was performed from all RNA using the Mint cDNA synthesis kit, with priming by a TRBC-specific oligonucleotide. All cDNA was treated with uracil-DNA glycosylase and then went through a first 18-cycle PCR with the universal primers M1SS and BC2_uni_R. The authors' analysis ran thus. For normalization, 1 million high-quality reads were randomly selected from each sample, with every read carrying a distinct molecular identifier. Reads sharing molecular identifiers were discarded rather than binned into consensus sequences. MiTCR, set to a Q25 quality threshold and the strictest error-elimination algorithm, was used for CDR3 identification, clonotype clustering and error correction. A nonparametric unseen species model using Euler transformation provided a lower-bound estimate of total TCR beta diversity. In-frame beta chains were kept once TCRdb had trimmed the public reads at Q25 with fastp and called clones with MiXCR. When rows share a CDR3 protein, they turn into one entry using the most common DNA and genes. TCRdb's processing, not the study's, gives the V and J calls here. A total of approximately 1,000,000 distinct CDR3 sequences appear in this sample, more than 35% of them only once. The ten largest clones add up to over 15% of the sample.

This sample stems from a study of blood T cells in healthy people across ages (dated by TCRdb to between 2014 and 2017). Context from the whole study: In model experiments, template switching captured about one uniquely barcoded TCR beta cDNA molecule for every two T cells. To track age-related changes in TCR beta repertoire diversity, the study relied on deep sequencing normalized with unique cDNA molecular identifiers. Donors were grouped into four age groups: young (average roughly 17 years), middle-aged (39), aged (roughly 67) and long-lived (82). To avoid experimental bias, donors of different ages were distributed randomly across sequencing lanes. For two donors (one aged 18 to 30 and one aged 80 or older), the study analyzed two additional independent replicas of 1 million unique cDNA reads from the same blood draw. What the work shows at the level of the full study, not this receptor alone: Compared with the aged group, more naive CD4+ T cells, fewer expanded clones and increased TCR diversity were shown by the long-lived group, suggesting age selection. Estimates of total diversity based on one million sequenced T cells were regarded as lower bounds and as underestimates. Observed TCR beta diversity per million T cells fell roughly linearly with age, and a significant reduction was already apparent by age roughly 40. Because donor CMV infection status was unknown, age-related changes in expanded clonotypes were potentially confounded. Since profiling was done on bulk unsorted PBMCs, naive and antigen-experienced compartments could not be conclusively compared. The percentage of naive T cells measured by flow cytometry correlated strongly with observed TCR beta diversity.

Sequencing was performed on blood. The clonotype comes from a woman aged 55-75 years in good health.

The CDR3 protein: CASSLTVLSYEQYF. Read as DNA, the sequence is TGTGCCAGCAGTTTAACAGTCCTCTCCTACGAGCAGTACTTC. The rearranged segments are TRBV27 and TRBJ2-7; the D gene identity is not certain. Based on the germline V gene (reference sequence), the CDR1 and CDR2 sequences are MNHEY and SMNVEV. V is reduced by 2 bases and J by 0 bases, leaving a spacing of 8 bases between them. The CDR3 contains 14 residues, cysteine and phenylalanine counted. Only the CDR3 part of the read is kept: 42 bases, read in frame from the first base.